The rows below give T cell receptor beta chains drawn from one sample of a study of T cells in Graves' hyperthyroidism and ophthalmopathy. One entry per CDR3 protein, called by TCRdb with MiXCR from the multiplex PCR reads. Among over 250,000 distinct CDR3 sequences, around 25% were seen once, and the ten largest hold about 30%. Input material: blood. The receptor source for this set is a middle-aged man with Graves' hyperthyroidism that later progressed to Graves' ophthalmopathy. Both conserved end residues are part of each CDR3. The order of the fields is D gene, clone size, J gene, V gene, CDR3 protein, CDR3 DNA. D genes are given only for firm matches. For some rows the clone size is stated as once, few or many, or as a class when expanded; others skip it.

>-|many|TRBJ1-5|TRBV27
CASSLQGGGQPQHF
TGTGCCAGCAGTTTACAAGGGGGGGGTCAGCCCCAGCATTTT
>-|few|TRBJ1-5|TRBV4-1
CASSQDDGGIGQPQHF
TGCGCCAGCAGCCAAGACGACGGGGGGATCGGTCAGCCCCAGCATTTT
>-|-|TRBJ1-2|TRBV5-1
CASSPGLPPRGYTF
TGCGCCAGCAGCCCGGGACTTCCACCGCGTGGCTACACCTTC
>-|many|TRBJ2-2|TRBV12-3/TRBV12-4
CASSEMQNTGELFF
TGTGCCAGCAGTGAGATGCAGAACACCGGGGAGCTGTTTTTT
>TRBD2|-|TRBJ2-7|TRBV6-1
CASRSLAGGPYEQYF
TGTGCCAGCAGATCACTAGCGGGAGGGCCCTACGAGCAGTACTTC
>-|-|TRBJ2-7|TRBV10-3
CAISPARSYEQYF
TGTGCCATCAGTCCCGCCAGATCCTACGAGCAGTACTTC
>-|many|TRBJ1-1|TRBV20-1
CSATSLRGNTEAFF
TGCAGTGCCACTTCGTTAAGGGGGAACACTGAAGCTTTCTTT
>-|many|TRBJ1-1|TRBV5-6
CASSFAQVNTEAFF
TGTGCCAGCAGCTTTGCCCAGGTGAACACTGAAGCTTTCTTT
>-|-|TRBJ1-1|TRBV6-1
CASSRGRNLEAFF
TGTGCCAGCAGTAGGGGCAGGAACCTTGAAGCTTTCTTT
>TRBD1|many|TRBJ1-5|TRBV30
CAWSGDSINQPQHF
TGTGCCTGGAGTGGGGACAGCATCAATCAGCCCCAGCATTTT
>TRBD2|many|TRBJ2-4|TRBV4-1
CASSQDVGGRDSAKNIQYF
TGCGCCAGCAGCCAAGACGTGGGCGGGAGAGACTCAGCCAAAAACATTCAGTACTTC
>-|-|TRBJ2-7|TRBV11-2
CASSQTGPDLLGRYEQYF
TGTGCCAGCAGCCAAACAGGTCCGGACCTTCTCGGGCGCTACGAGCAGTACTTC
>TRBD1|many|TRBJ1-5|TRBV19
CASSILGTGLDQPQHF
TGTGCCAGTAGTATACTCGGGACAGGGTTGGATCAGCCCCAGCATTTT
>-|few|TRBJ1-2|TRBV12-3/TRBV12-4
CASRTQGGMHGYTF
TGTGCCAGCCGCACCCAGGGTGGTATGCATGGCTACACCTTC
>-|many|TRBJ2-7|TRBV6-1
CASSRRLSSYEQYF
TGTGCCAGCAGTCGGAGACTTAGCTCCTACGAGCAGTACTTC
>TRBD2|-|TRBJ2-2|TRBV11-1
CASSLRTSADTGELFF
TGTGCCAGCAGCCTCAGGACTAGCGCAGACACCGGGGAGCTGTTTTTT
>TRBD1|-|TRBJ2-4|TRBV28
CASSQEIGGQSKNIQYF
TGTGCCAGCAGTCAGGAAATAGGGGGCCAGTCCAAAAACATTCAGTACTTC
>-|many|TRBJ1-1|TRBV27
CASITPGGATEAFF
TGTGCCAGCATTACCCCGGGGGGCGCCACTGAAGCTTTCTTT
>TRBD1|-|TRBJ1-1|TRBV24-1
CAIQDRANTEAFF
TGTGCCATACAAGACAGGGCGAACACTGAAGCTTTCTTT
>TRBD2|many|TRBJ2-4|TRBV7-2
CASSLVVAGGPKNIQYF
TGTGCCAGCAGCTTAGTAGTAGCGGGAGGGCCAAAAAACATTCAGTACTTC
>TRBD1|many|TRBJ1-5|TRBV27
CASSLNRQGHQPQHF
TGTGCCAGCAGTTTAAATAGACAGGGCCATCAGCCCCAGCATTTT
>-|-|TRBJ2-2|TRBV28
CASGPRAPDTGELFF
TGTGCCAGCGGGCCTCGGGCCCCCGACACCGGGGAGCTGTTTTTT
>-|-|TRBJ2-6|TRBV6-1
CASRKSRAANVLTF
TGTGCCAGCAGAAAGTCGCGGGCGGCCAACGTCCTGACTTTC
>-|-|TRBJ2-5|TRBV12-5
CASGLGGSETQYF
TGTGCTAGTGGTTTGGGCGGGTCAGAGACCCAGTACTTC